The 26 T cell receptor beta chains given below trace back to one sample, sequenced in a study of T cells in women clearing cervical HPV infection. Clones were read by immunoSEQ multiplex PCR, and TCRdb kept only the in-frame ones, dropping some. The table for this sample gives tens of thousands of clones. Sequences were obtained from blood buffy coat. These receptors came from a woman aged 18 to 75 with a cervical HPV16 infection that either progressed to CIN3+ or cleared (not recorded which).

A remark on this clone: The read finishes 3 residues shy of the CDR3 end, and the germline J gene is used to complete it. The chain is built from TRBV19 and TRBJ1-1, with 9 bases identical to TRBD1. Germline trimming cut 9 bases from V and 5 bases from J; bases unmatched to any gene: 13. The CDR3 loop spans 15 amino acids. Germline CDR1 reads LNHDA; CDR2 reads SQIVND (reference sequence). CDR3 in amino acids: CASLPRQGERTEAFF. The covered CDR3 bases are TGTGCCAGCCTACCCCGACAGGGGGAGAGAACTGAA.

Points on this clone: The read finishes 3 residues shy of the CDR3 end, and the germline J gene is used to complete it. This rearrangement joins TRBV28 to TRBJ1-2, with TRBD1 identical over 10 bases. This CDR3 contains 15 residues. The V gene's germline CDR1 is MDHEN and CDR2 SYDVKM. Here the CDR3 reads CASRRPGQGHGGYTF. CDR3 DNA, as far as it was read: TGTGCCAGCAGGAGACCGGGACAGGGGCATGGCGGC.

Concerning this clone itself: The read comes to an end 3 residues before the CDR3 does, leaving the germline J gene to fill in the end. This sequence joins TRBV11-2 and TRBJ1-1, with D tentatively TRBD1 (5 bases). V dropped 0 bases and J dropped 7 bases, with 15 bases sitting between them. Germline CDR1 is SGHAT and CDR2 is FQNNGV. This CDR3 contains 15 residues. CDR3 sequence reads: CASSLDWGPVGEAFF. CDR3 DNA, as far as it was read: TGTGCCAGCAGCTTAGATTGGGGCCCGGTGGGTGAA.

A note on this clone: The read halts 3 residues ahead of the CDR3 end, with the missing end drawn from the germline J gene. This chain links TRBV5-6 with TRBJ1-5; 9 positions agree with TRBD1. The CDR3 has 15 residues. The J segment lost 4 bases and the V segment lost 5 bases, leaving 7 bases of the junction unmatched. CDR1 and CDR2 from the germline V gene are SGHDT and YYEEEE. CDR3 region: CASSYTGGGNQPQHF. Partial CDR3 DNA: TGTGCCAGCAGTTACACAGGGGGCGGGAATCAGCCC.

Remarks on this clone: Sequencing ends 3 residues short of the CDR3 end; the germline J gene provides the rest. J is TRBJ1-3 and V is TRBV4-2, with D possibly being TRBD1 (6 bases). The germline V gene encodes CDR1 LGHNA and CDR2 YNFKEQ. Trimming cost V 3 bases and J 2 bases, with 14 bases left between them. This CDR3 spans 16 amino acids. The sequenced part of the CDR3 DNA is TGTGCCAGCAGCCAGGATCTAACAGGGACTGGAAACACC. Its translation: CASSQDLTGTGNT. The whole CDR3 is CASSQDLTGTGNTIYF.

CDR3 residues: CASSRNMDRDNEQFF. CDR3 bases read: TGTGCCAGCAGCCGAAACATGGACAGGGACAATGAG. The genes are TRBV7-9 and TRBJ2-1, with 8 bases aligning to TRBD1. Read sequence stops 3 residues before the CDR3 end, and the germline J gene provides the missing end. The CDR3 is 15 residues long. Germline trimming cut 5 bases from V and 5 bases from J; bases unmatched to any gene: 8. Germline V gives CDR1 SEHNR, CDR2 FQNEAQ (reference sequence).

On this clone itself: The CDR3 extends 3 residues past the end of the read, so its final part is completed from the germline J gene. The rearrangement joins TRBV5-1 to TRBJ2-2; the match to TRBD1 covers 9 bases. CDR3 length: 16 residues. Germline lookup yields CDR1 SGHRS and CDR2 YFSETQ. After removal of 2 bases from V and 4 bases from J, the junction contained 6 bases not matched to a gene. The CDR3 sequence: CASSLRPGQGTGELFF. The part of the CDR3 DNA that was read is TGCGCCAGCAGCTTACGACCGGGACAGGGCACCGGGGAG. Variable domain in full (rest from reference TRBV5-1 and TRBJ2-2): KAGVTQTPRYLIKTRGQQVTLSCSPISGHRSVSWYQQTPGQGLQFLFEYFSETQRNKGNFPGRFSGRQFSNSRSEMNVSTLELGDSALYLCASSLRPGQGTGELFFGEGSRLTVL.

The CDR3 DNA, read in part, is TGTGCCAGCAGCTTAGGGACTGTCCTCTCTGGAAACACC. Its protein product is CASSLGTVLSGNT. The complete CDR3 protein is CASSLGTVLSGNTIYF. The J gene is TRBJ1-3, the V gene TRBV7-8; D is ambiguous. The read halts 3 residues ahead of the CDR3 end, with the missing end drawn from the germline J gene. V dropped 1 base and J dropped 0 bases, with 10 bases sitting between them. This CDR3 is 16 amino acids long. Germline CDR1 and CDR2: SGHVS and FQNEAQ.

Note on this clone: Read coverage stops 3 residues before the CDR3 terminus; the germline J gene supplies the remainder. The chain is built from TRBV9 and TRBJ2-2; 8 positions agree with TRBD2. V lost 0 bases to trimming and J lost 4 bases; unmatched junction nucleotides: 2. CDR1 is SGDLS, CDR2 YYNGEE, per germline. This CDR3 is built from 15 residues. The DNA read from the CDR3 is TGTGCCAGCAGCGTAGCGGGGGGGCCCACCGGGGAG. Amino acid sequence: CASSVAGGPTGE. From start to end, the CDR3 is CASSVAGGPTGELFF. Complete variable domain (other parts from reference TRBV9 and TRBJ2-2): DSGVTQTPKHLITATGQRVTLRCSPRSGDLSVYWYQQSLDQGLQFLIQYYNGEERAKGNILERFSAQQFPDLHSELNLSSLELGDSALYFCASSVAGGPTGELFFGEGSRLTVL.

With respect to this clone: The read terminates 3 residues ahead of where the CDR3 ends, so the germline J gene completes it. The V gene is TRBV19, the J gene TRBJ2-1, with TRBD2 as a possible D gene (6 bases). V was shortened by 5 bases and J by 0 bases, with 14 bases between the two germline ends. The germline gives CDR1 LNHDA, CDR2 SQIVND (reference sequence). The CDR3 runs to 16 residues. CDR3: CASSGLARASYNEQFF. The sequenced part of the CDR3 DNA is TGTGCCAGTAGTGGTCTAGCGAGGGCCTCCTACAATGAG.

As regards this clone: The read falls 3 residues short of the CDR3 end, and the missing part is taken from the germline J gene. The chain carries TRBV7-2 and TRBJ1-4, with D uncertain. The V end was cut by 5 bases, the J end by 6 bases, with 10 bases between. Per germline, CDR1 SGHTA and CDR2 FQGNSA. CDR3 length: 13 amino acids. CDR3 residues: CASSAAVDEKLFF. Incomplete CDR3 DNA: TGTGCCAGCAGCGCCGCGGTCGATGAAAAA.

Notes on this clone: Read coverage stops 3 residues before the CDR3 terminus; the germline J gene supplies the remainder. The chain has TRBV7-3 and TRBJ1-1; 7 bases align to TRBD1. The V segment lost 6 bases and the J segment 4 bases; nucleotides outside the gene matches: 5. Germline CDR1 SGHTA, CDR2 FQGTGA. The CDR3 totals 13 residues. The CDR3 protein is CASRRGGGTEAFF. The CDR3 bases that were read are TGTGCCAGCAGGAGAGGGGGCGGCACTGAA.

About this clone itself: The read ends 3 residues shy of where the CDR3 ends; the end is completed using the germline J gene. The chain couples TRBV19 to TRBJ1-1; the D is unclear. The CDR3 length is 11 residues. Germline V gene sequence: CDR1 LNHDA, CDR2 SQIVND (reference sequence). Trimming shortened V by 6 bases and J by 4 bases, and 6 bases separated the two germline ends. Incomplete CDR3 DNA: TGTGCCAGTAGGGAGGGCACTGAA. Its translation: CASREGTE. The whole CDR3 region reads CASREGTEAFF.

In regard to this clone: The missing CDR3 end, 3 residues past where the read stops, is filled in from the germline J gene. J is TRBJ1-5 and V is TRBV19; maybe TRBD1 (6 bases). CDR1 is LNHDA and CDR2 is SQIVND in the germline V gene (reference sequence). The CDR3 has 14 residues. Trimming removed 3 bases at V and 6 bases at J, with 12 bases between. CDR3 amino acids: CASSMVGGRQPQHF. CDR3 DNA (partial): TGTGCCAGTAGTATGGTAGGGGGTCGTCAGCCC. Complete variable domain (other parts from reference TRBV19 and TRBJ1-5): DGGITQSPKYLFRKEGQNVTLSCEQNLNHDAMYWYRQDPGQGLRLIYYSQIVNDFQKGDIAEGYSVSREKKESFPLTVTSAQKNPTAFYLCASSMVGGRQPQHFGDGTRLSIL.

Concerning this clone itself: The read terminates 3 residues before the CDR3 end, so the remaining end is supplied by the germline J gene. V and J are TRBV5-1 and TRBJ1-1; D is ambiguous. The germline V gene has CDR1 SGHRS and CDR2 YFSETQ. Trimming shortened V by 2 bases and J by 2 bases, and 10 bases separated the two germline ends. This CDR3 is 14 amino acids long. The sequenced part of the CDR3 DNA is TGCGCCAGCAGCTTTGAGGGCTTAAACACTGAA. Protein: CASSFEGLNTE. In full, the CDR3 is CASSFEGLNTEAFF.

With respect to this clone: The DNA ends 3 residues before the CDR3 does, and the rest of the CDR3 is filled in from the germline J gene. The V and J genes are TRBV7-3 and TRBJ2-3; 8 bases align to TRBD2. V lost 0 bases to trimming and J lost 3 bases; unmatched junction nucleotides: 8. In germline, CDR1 is SGHTA, CDR2 FQGTGA. The CDR3 consists of 17 residues. This CDR3 is CASSLTGAAGGTDTQYF. The covered CDR3 bases are TGTGCCAGCAGCTTAACAGGTGCGGCGGGAGGAACAGATACG.

About this clone: The read stops 3 residues short of the end of the CDR3; the missing end is completed from the germline J gene. The J gene is TRBJ2-7, the V gene TRBV7-9; D is perhaps TRBD1 (6 bases). V shed 0 bases and J shed 6 bases, with 6 bases lying between them. Germline-derived CDR1 and CDR2 are SEHNR and FQNEAQ (reference sequence). This CDR3 contains 12 residues. The sequenced CDR3 bases are TGTGCCAGCAGCTTAGCGGGGGCCGAG. This codes for CASSLAGAE. From start to end, the CDR3 is CASSLAGAEQYF.

The CDR3 DNA, read in part, is TGCGCCAGCAGTAGGCGGACAACCGGGGAG. Its protein is CASSRRTTGE. From start to end, the CDR3 is CASSRRTTGELFF. The chain carries TRBV5-1 and TRBJ2-2, with D possibly TRBD1 on 5 matching bases. The CDR3 end lies 3 residues beyond the end of the read and is filled in from the germline J gene. The length of the CDR3 is 13 residues. Deletions cut 5 bases from V and 5 bases from J, with 10 bases between. The germline V gene encodes CDR1 SGHRS and CDR2 YFSETQ.

Regarding this clone: Coverage ceases 3 residues before the CDR3 finishes, and the germline J gene fills in the end. The rearrangement uses TRBV11-2 and TRBJ2-1; 8 nucleotides line up with TRBD2. V was pared by 5 bases and J by 7 bases, with 7 bases of the junction left unmatched. CDR3 size: 14 residues. Per the germline V gene, CDR1 is SGHAT and CDR2 is FQNNGV. The covered CDR3 bases are TGTGCCAGCAGCATTAGCGGGATTTTGAATGAG. As protein: CASSISGILNE. From start to end, the CDR3 is CASSISGILNEQFF.

Details on this clone: The read finishes 3 residues shy of the CDR3 end, and the germline J gene is used to complete it. J is TRBJ2-3 and V is TRBV19, with 8 bases that match TRBD2. The J segment lost 2 bases and the V segment lost 3 bases, leaving 7 bases of the junction unmatched. CDR1 and CDR2 from the germline V gene are LNHDA and SQIVND (reference sequence). The CDR3 runs to 16 residues. CDR3 region: CASSMYEREFTDTQYF. CDR3 DNA, as far as it was read: TGTGCCAGTAGTATGTACGAGCGGGAGTTCACAGATACG.

Note on this clone: The CDR3 end lies 3 residues beyond the end of the read and is filled in from the germline J gene. The chain combines TRBV19 with TRBJ1-5, with a weak D call TRBD1 (6 bases). The germline V gene encodes CDR1 LNHDA and CDR2 SQIVND (reference sequence). Trimming shortened V by 3 bases and J by 0 bases, and 9 bases separated the two germline ends. The CDR3 has 15 amino acids. The DNA read from the CDR3 is TGTGCCAGTAGTATCACAGGGCGTAGCAATCAGCCC. Its protein is CASSITGRSNQP. The whole CDR3 protein reads CASSITGRSNQPQHF.

Points on this clone: The read stops 3 residues short of the end of the CDR3; the missing end is completed from the germline J gene. The rearrangement uses TRBV20-1 and TRBJ1-5, with TRBD1 identical over 8 bases. The CDR3 loop spans 18 amino acids. Trimming took 0 bases from V and 1 from J; bases not matched to a gene: 11. Germline loops: CDR1 DFQATT, CDR2 SNEGSKA (reference sequence). CDR3 in amino acids: CSARDRQGQNLSNQPQHF. The CDR3 bases that were read are TGCAGTGCTAGAGATAGACAGGGGCAAAACTTGAGCAATCAGCCC.

Remarks on this clone: Read coverage stops 3 residues before the CDR3 terminus; the germline J gene supplies the remainder. The chain recombines TRBV11-2 with TRBJ1-4; D is perhaps TRBD1 (5 bases). Trimming shortened V by 4 bases and J by 10 bases, and 13 bases separated the two germline ends. The CDR3 runs 13 residues. Germline V gives CDR1 SGHAT, CDR2 FQNNGV. The covered CDR3 bases are TGTGCCAGCAGCTGGGGTGGGGGGAGAAAA. It codes for CASSWGGGRK. Given in full, the CDR3 is CASSWGGGRKLFF.

A remark on this clone: The sequence runs out 3 residues before the end of the CDR3; the remainder is reconstructed from the germline J gene. The chain recombines TRBV19 with TRBJ2-5; D is uncertain. The CDR3 consists of 10 residues. V was shortened by 11 bases and J by 5 bases, with 9 bases between the two germline ends. Germline assignment: CDR1 LNHDA and CDR2 SQIVND (reference sequence). Partial CDR3 DNA: TGTGCCGCCGGTTCGGAGACC. Amino acids: CAAGSET. The entire CDR3 is CAAGSETQYF.

Remarks on this clone: Read data end 3 residues before the CDR3 end; the end is taken from the germline J gene. The chain carries TRBV10-1 and TRBJ2-2; D might be TRBD2 (5 bases). This CDR3 contains 14 residues. Germline CDR1 reads WNHNN; CDR2 reads SYGVQD (reference sequence). V was clipped by 2 bases and J by 6 bases, with 10 bases between them. CDR3 in amino acids: CASSEPGLSGELFF. Incomplete CDR3 DNA: TGCGCCAGCAGTGAGCCAGGACTTTCCGGGGAG.

For this clone: The read is 3 residues too short to cover the CDR3 end, so that end is filled in from the germline J gene. The V gene is TRBV6-2 or TRBV6-3, the J gene TRBJ2-1; 11 bases are shared with TRBD2. This CDR3 is 15 amino acids long. Germline assignment: CDR1 MNHEY and CDR2 SVGEGT. Trimming took 6 bases from V and 5 from J; bases not matched to a gene: 6. CDR3 sequence: CASSLAGGWDNEQFF. The covered CDR3 bases are TGTGCCAGCAGCTTAGCGGGGGGGTGGGACAATGAG.